These 2 T cell receptor beta chains originate from one sample sequenced in a study of shared clonotypes between healthy human individuals. Data came from immunoSEQ multiplex PCR; TCRdb stores just in-frame clones and leaves some out. Here the sample spans over a million clones, around 74% being singletons. The sample consisted of memory CD4+ T cells sorted from blood. Subset here: CD45RA-negative fraction. The receptors derive from a man between 18 and 29 years old in good health.

The chain couples TRBV20-1 to TRBJ2-1; D gene unclear. Germline V gene data show CDR1 as DFQATT and CDR2 as SNEGSKA (reference sequence). Trimming stripped 4 bases from V and 7 bases from J, with 8 bases between. The CDR3 totals 11 residues. CDR3 region: CSAISRNEQFF. The CDR3 DNA reads as TGCAGTGCTATCTCAAGGAATGAGCAGTTCTTC.

This clone was recorded once. V usage is TRBV19 and J usage is TRBJ1-1, with a weak D call TRBD1 (5 bases). The CDR3 is 15 residues long. Germline lookup yields CDR1 LNHDA and CDR2 SQIVND (reference sequence). The V and J ends lost 3 bases and 3 bases respectively, with 14 bases between them. CDR3 region: CASSIGAGSHTEAFF. As DNA, the CDR3 is TGTGCCAGTAGTATCGGCGCAGGGTCTCACACTGAAGCTTTCTTT.